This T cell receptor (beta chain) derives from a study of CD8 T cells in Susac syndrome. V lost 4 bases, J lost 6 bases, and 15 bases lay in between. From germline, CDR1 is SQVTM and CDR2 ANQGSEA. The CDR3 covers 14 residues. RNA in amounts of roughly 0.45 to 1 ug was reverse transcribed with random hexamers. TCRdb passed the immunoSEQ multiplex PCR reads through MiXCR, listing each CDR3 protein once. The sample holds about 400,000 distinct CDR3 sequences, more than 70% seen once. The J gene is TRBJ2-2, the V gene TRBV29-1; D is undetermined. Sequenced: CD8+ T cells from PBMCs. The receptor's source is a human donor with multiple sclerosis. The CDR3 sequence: CSVVTFHDAGELFF. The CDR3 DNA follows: TGCAGCGTTGTGACTTTCCACGACGCCGGGGAGCTGTTTTTT.